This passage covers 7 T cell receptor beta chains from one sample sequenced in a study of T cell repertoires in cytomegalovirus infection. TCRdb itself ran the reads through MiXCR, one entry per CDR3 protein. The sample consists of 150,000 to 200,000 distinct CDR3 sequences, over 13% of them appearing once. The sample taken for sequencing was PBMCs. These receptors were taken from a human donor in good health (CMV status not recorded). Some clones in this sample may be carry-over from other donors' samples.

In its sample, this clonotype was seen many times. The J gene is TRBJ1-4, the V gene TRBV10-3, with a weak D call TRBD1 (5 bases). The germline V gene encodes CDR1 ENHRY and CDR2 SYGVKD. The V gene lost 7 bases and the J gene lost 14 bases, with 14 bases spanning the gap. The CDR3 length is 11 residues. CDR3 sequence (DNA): TGTGCCATCAAGGCCCGGGACGTCCTGTTTTTT. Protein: CAIKARDVLFF.

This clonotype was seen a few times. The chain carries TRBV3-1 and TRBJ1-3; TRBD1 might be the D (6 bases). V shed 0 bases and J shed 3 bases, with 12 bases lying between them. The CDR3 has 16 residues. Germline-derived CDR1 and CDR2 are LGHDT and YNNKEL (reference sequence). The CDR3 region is CASSQETGTVGNTIYF. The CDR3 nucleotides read TGTGCCAGCAGCCAAGAGACAGGCACGGTTGGAAACACCATATATTTT.

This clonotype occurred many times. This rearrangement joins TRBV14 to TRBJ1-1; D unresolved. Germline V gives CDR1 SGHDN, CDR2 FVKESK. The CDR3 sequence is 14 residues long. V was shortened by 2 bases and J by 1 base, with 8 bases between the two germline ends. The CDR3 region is CASSQRPGNTEAFF. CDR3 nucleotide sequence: TGTGCCAGCAGCCAAAGACCAGGGAACACTGAAGCTTTCTTT.

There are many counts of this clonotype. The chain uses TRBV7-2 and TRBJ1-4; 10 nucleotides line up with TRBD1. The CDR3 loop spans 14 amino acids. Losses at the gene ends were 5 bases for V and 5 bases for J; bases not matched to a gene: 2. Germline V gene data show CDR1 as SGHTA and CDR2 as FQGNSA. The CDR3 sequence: CASSPDRGNEKLFF. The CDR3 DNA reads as TGTGCCAGCAGCCCGGACAGGGGGAATGAAAAACTGTTTTTT.

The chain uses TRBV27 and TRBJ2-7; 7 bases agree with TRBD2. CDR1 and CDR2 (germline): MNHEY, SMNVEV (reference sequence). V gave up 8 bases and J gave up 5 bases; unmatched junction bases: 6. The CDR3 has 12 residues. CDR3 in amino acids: CASLGRGDEQYF. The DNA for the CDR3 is TGTGCCAGCTTGGGACGGGGGGACGAGCAGTACTTC.

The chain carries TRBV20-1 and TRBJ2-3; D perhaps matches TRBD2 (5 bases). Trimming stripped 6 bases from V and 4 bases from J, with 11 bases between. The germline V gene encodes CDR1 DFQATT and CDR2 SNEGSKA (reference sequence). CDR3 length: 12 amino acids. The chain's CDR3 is CSAHTGSDTQYF. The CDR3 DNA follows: TGCAGTGCCCATACGGGGTCAGATACGCAGTATTTT.

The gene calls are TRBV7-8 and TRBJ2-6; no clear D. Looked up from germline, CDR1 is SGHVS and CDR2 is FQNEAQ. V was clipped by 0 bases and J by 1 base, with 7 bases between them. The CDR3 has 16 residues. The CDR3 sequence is CASSLASASGANVLTF. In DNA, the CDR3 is TGTGCCAGCAGCTTAGCGTCGGCTTCTGGGGCCAACGTCCTGACTTTC.